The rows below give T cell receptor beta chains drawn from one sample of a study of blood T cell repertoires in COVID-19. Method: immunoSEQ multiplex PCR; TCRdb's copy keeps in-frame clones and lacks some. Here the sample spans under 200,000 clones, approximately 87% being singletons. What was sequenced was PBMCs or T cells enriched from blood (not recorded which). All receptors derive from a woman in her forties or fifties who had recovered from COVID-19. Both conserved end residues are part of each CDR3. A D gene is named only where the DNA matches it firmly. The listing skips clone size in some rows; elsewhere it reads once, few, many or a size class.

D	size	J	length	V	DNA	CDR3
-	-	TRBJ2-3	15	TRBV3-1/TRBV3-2	TGTGCCAGCAGCCAAGGGACTTATTACACAGATACGCAGTATTTT	CASSQGTYYTDTQYF
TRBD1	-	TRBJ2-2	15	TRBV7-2	TGTGCCAGCAGCTTTATTGACAGGGGAATCGGGGAGCTGTTTTTT	CASSFIDRGIGELFF
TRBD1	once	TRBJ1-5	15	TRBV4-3	TGCGCCAGCAGCCCAGGGGGGAGTAGCAATCAGCCCCAGCATTTT	CASSPGGSSNQPQHF
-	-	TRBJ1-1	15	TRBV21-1	TGTGCCATAGGGGACAGGGCCGCACAGAACACTGAAGCTTTCTTT	CAIGDRAAQNTEAFF
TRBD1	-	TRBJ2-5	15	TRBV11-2	TGTGCCAGCAGCTTAGACCAGGGGGCCGGGGAGACCCAGTACTTC	CASSLDQGAGETQYF
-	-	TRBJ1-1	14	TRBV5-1	TGCGCCAGCAGCTCGGTGGGCGCGAACACTGAAGCTTTCTTT	CASSSVGANTEAFF
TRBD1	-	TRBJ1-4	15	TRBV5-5	TGTGCCAGCAGCATGACAGGGGCAACTAATGAAAAACTGTTTTTT	CASSMTGATNEKLFF
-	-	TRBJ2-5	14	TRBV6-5	TGTGCCAGCAGTTACAACAGCGGCCAAGAGACCCAGTACTTC	CASSYNSGQETQYF
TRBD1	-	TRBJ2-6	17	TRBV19	TGTGCCAGTAGTACACGGACAGGGCACTCTGGGGCCAACGTCCTGACTTTC	CASSTRTGHSGANVLTF
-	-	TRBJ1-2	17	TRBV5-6	TGTGCCAGCAGCCTAACGGGATCCGTGACAGGAAGATATGGCTACACCTTC	CASSLTGSVTGRYGYTF
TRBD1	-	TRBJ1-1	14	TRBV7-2	TGTGCCAGCAGCTTAGGACTGGACAGGTCTGAAGCTTTCTTT	CASSLGLDRSEAFF
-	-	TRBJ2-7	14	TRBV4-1	TGCGCCAGCAGCTTCGGGACTCTTGGCTACGAGCAGTACTTC	CASSFGTLGYEQYF
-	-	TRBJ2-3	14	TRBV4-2	TGTGCCAGCAGCCTTCCGACAGACACAGATACGCAGTATTTT	CASSLPTDTDTQYF
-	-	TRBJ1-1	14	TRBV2	TGTGCCAGCAGTGTCAGGGCTCCGAACGCTGAAGCTTTCTTT	CASSVRAPNAEAFF
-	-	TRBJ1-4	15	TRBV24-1	TGTGCCACCAGTGATCCCCAGGGGACTAATGAAAAACTGTTTTTT	CATSDPQGTNEKLFF
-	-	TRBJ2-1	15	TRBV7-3	TGTGCCAGCAGCTTCACCGTAGGAGGAATGTCTGAGCAGTTCTTC	CASSFTVGGMSEQFF
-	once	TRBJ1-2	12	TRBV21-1	TGTGCCAGCAGCTCGCGAAGGGGAAGCTACACCTTC	CASSSRRGSYTF
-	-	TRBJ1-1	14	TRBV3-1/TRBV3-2	TGTGCCAGCACGGGGGTAGGCATGAACACTGAAGCTTTCTTT	CASTGVGMNTEAFF
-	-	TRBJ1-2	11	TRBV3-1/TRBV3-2	TGTGCCAGCAGCCATAGCTATGGCTACACCTTC	CASSHSYGYTF
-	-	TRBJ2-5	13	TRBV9	TGTGCCAGCAGCGTAGATTGGGCGGGGACCCAGTACTTC	CASSVDWAGTQYF
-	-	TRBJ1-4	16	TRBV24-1	TGTGCCACCAGTGATCCTAGCGGCGGGTCTAATGAAAAACTGTTTTTT	CATSDPSGGSNEKLFF
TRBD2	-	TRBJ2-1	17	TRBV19	TGTGCCAGTAGTCCGAGACTAGCGGCCGGTCCCTACAATGAGCAGTTCTTC	CASSPRLAAGPYNEQFF
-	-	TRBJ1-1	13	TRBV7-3	TGTGCCAGCAGCTCAGACACAAACACTGAAGCTTTCTTT	CASSSDTNTEAFF
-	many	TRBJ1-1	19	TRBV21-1	TGTGCCAGCACCAAAGGCATATTGGGGACAGGGGTACTGAACACTGAAGCTTTCTTT	CASTKGILGTGVLNTEAFF
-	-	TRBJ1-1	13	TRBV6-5	TGTGCCAGTACCAAACGGGGGAACACTGAAGCTTTCTTT	CASTKRGNTEAFF
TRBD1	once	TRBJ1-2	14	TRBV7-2	TGTGCCAGCAGCTCGACAGGGGGCACCTATGGCTACACCTTC	CASSSTGGTYGYTF
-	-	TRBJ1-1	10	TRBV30	TGTGCCTGGGGGAAGACGAGGGCTTTCTTT	CAWGKTRAFF
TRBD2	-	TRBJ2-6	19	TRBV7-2	TGTGCCAGCAGCCCATGGGGTGCTAGCGGGGGAGCTGGGGCCAACGTCCTGACTTTC	CASSPWGASGGAGANVLTF
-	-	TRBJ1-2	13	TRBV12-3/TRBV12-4	TGTGCCAGCAGTTCCCCAGGGACTAGTGGCTACACCTTC	CASSSPGTSGYTF
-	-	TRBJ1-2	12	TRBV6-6	TGTGCCAGCAGTTACTCCCAGGATGGCTACACCTTC	CASSYSQDGYTF
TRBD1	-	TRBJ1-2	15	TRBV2	TGTGCCAGCATCTTAACCCCGGGACAGAACTATGGCTACACCTTC	CASILTPGQNYGYTF
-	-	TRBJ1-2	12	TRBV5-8	TGTGCCAGCAGCGGACAGATCTATGGCTACACCTTC	CASSGQIYGYTF
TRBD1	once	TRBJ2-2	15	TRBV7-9	TGTGCCAGCAGCTTTGGGACAGGATACACCGGGGAGCTGTTTTTT	CASSFGTGYTGELFF
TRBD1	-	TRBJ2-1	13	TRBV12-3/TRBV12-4	TGTGCCAGCAGCCAGGGGACAGGGAGAGAGCAGTTCTTC	CASSQGTGREQFF
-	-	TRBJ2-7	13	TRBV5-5	TGTGCCAGCAGCTTGCCCCAGGGCTACGAGCAGTACTTC	CASSLPQGYEQYF
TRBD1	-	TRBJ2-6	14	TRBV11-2	TGTGCCAGCACGCAGGGGGCTGGGGCCAACGTCCTGACTTTC	CASTQGAGANVLTF
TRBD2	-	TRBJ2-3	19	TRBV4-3	TGCGCCAGCAGCCAAGAAGCGCTAGCGGGGGCCTCCTCCACAGATACGCAGTATTTT	CASSQEALAGASSTDTQYF
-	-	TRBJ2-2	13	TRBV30	TGTGCCTGGGGTGGGGCAGGGTCCGGGGAGCTGTTTTTT	CAWGGAGSGELFF
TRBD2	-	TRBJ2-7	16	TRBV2	TGTGCCAGCAGGGGACTAGCGGGGGGTTCCCCCTACGAGCAGTACTTC	CASRGLAGGSPYEQYF
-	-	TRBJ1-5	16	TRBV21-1	TGTGCCAGCAGCAAAGAACAAAGGGGGAAGAAGCAGCCCCAGCATTTT	CASSKEQRGKKQPQHF